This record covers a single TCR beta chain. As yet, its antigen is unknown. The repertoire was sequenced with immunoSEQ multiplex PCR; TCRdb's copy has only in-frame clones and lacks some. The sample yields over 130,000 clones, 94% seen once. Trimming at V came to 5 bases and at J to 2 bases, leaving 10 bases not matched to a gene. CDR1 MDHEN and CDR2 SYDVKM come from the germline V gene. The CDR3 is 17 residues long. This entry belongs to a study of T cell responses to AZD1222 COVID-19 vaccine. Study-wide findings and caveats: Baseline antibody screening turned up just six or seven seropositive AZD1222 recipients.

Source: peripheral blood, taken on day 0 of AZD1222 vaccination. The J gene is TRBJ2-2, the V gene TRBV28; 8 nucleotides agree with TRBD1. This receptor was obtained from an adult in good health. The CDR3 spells CASSPHPGGANTGELFF. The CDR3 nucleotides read TGTGCCAGCAGTCCCCACCCAGGGGGCGCCAACACCGGGGAGCTGTTTTTT.